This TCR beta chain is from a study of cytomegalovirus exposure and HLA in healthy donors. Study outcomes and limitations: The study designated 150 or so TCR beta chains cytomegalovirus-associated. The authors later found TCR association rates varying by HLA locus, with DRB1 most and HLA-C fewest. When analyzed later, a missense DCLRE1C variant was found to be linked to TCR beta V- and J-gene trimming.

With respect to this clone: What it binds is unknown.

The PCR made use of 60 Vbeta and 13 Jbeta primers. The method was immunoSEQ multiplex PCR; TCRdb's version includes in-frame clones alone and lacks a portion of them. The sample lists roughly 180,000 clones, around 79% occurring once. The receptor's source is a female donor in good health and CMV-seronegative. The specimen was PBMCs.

The CDR3 sequence: CASKEGGDGYTF. CDR3 in DNA: TGTGCCAGTAAGGAGGGGGGGGATGGCTACACCTTC. The rearrangement uses TRBV6-5 and TRBJ1-2, with D possibly matching TRBD1 (6 bases). V was clipped by 9 bases and J by 6 bases, with 14 bases between them. This CDR3 comprises 12 residues. Germline loops: CDR1 MNHEY, CDR2 SVGAGI.